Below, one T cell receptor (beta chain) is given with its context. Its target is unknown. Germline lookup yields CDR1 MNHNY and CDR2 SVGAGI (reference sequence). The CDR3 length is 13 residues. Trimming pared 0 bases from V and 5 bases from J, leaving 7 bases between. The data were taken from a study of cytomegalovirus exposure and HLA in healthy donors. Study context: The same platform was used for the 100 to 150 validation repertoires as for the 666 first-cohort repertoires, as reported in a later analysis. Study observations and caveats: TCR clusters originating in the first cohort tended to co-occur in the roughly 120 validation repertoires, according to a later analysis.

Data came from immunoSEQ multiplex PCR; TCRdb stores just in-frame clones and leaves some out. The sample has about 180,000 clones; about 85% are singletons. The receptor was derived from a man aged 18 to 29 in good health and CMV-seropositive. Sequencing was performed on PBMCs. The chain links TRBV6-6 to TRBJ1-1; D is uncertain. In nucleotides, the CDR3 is TGTGCCAGCAGTTACTCGGCCAGAACTGAAGCTTTCTTT. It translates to CASSYSARTEAFF.